This is a list of T cell receptor beta chains from one sample in a study of lymphopenia after photon versus proton radiotherapy. Sequencing used immunoSEQ multiplex PCR; TCRdb keeps in-frame clones, though not all of them. Found here are tens of thousands of clones, less than 85% of them singletons; the top ten hold around 20%. Sequencing was performed on peripheral blood, taken from a patient treated with photon-based radiotherapy. Receptors originate from a man aged 55 to 70 with pancreatic cancer. Each CDR3 is given with its conserved first and last residue. A D gene is named only where the DNA matches it firmly. Clone size is not always given. Where it is, it says once, few, many or a class for expanded clones.

>few|TRBV6-5|.|TRBJ1-2
TGTGCCAGCAGTTACTCCCCTGCGGATCTCTATGGCTACACCTTC
CASSYSPADLYGYTF
>.|TRBV6-4|.|TRBJ2-1
TGTGCCAGCAGTGACGTGGCGGGCTCCTACAATGAGCAGTTCTTC
CASSDVAGSYNEQFF
>.|TRBV2|.|TRBJ2-4
TGTGCCAGCAGGACGGACAGAAAAAACATTCAGTACTTC
CASRTDRKNIQYF
>.|TRBV7-2|.|TRBJ2-7
TGTGCCAGCAGCCTTCCTCGGACGGACGCCGAGCAGTACTTC
CASSLPRTDAEQYF
>.|TRBV2|TRBD1|TRBJ1-5
TGTGCCAGCGCGGACAGGGTTAGCAATCAGCCCCAGCATTTT
CASADRVSNQPQHF
>.|TRBV5-4|TRBD1|TRBJ2-3
TGTGCCAGCACCCTAGACAGGGGCGTTACAGATACGCAGTATTTT
CASTLDRGVTDTQYF
>.|TRBV5-4|.|TRBJ2-5
TGTGCCAGCAGCTCTAAACGGGACATGGAAGAGACCCAGTACTTC
CASSSKRDMEETQYF
>.|TRBV5-1|TRBD1|TRBJ1-4
TGCGCCAGCAGCAGGGGACAGGGCGCAGAAAAACTGTTTTTT
CASSRGQGAEKLFF
>.|TRBV5-1|TRBD1|TRBJ2-5
TGCGCCAGCAGCGACGGGACAGGGGCGAGGCAAGAGACCCAGTACTTC
CASSDGTGARQETQYF
>once|TRBV7-2|.|TRBJ1-4
TGTGCCAGCAGCCCCCGTGGGGGGGCGACAACTAATGAAAAACTGTTTTTT
CASSPRGGATTNEKLFF
>.|TRBV30|.|TRBJ2-4
TGTGCCTGGAGTCCTCGACAGGTTCGGGGGGACATTCAGTACTTC
CAWSPRQVRGDIQYF
>.|TRBV7-2|.|TRBJ2-4
TGTGCCAGCAGCTTATCGGGGGCTTTAGCCAAAAACATTCAGTACTTC
CASSLSGALAKNIQYF
>.|TRBV27|.|TRBJ2-1
TGTGCCAGCAGTTCACTACTAGGTGGGCATGAGCAGTTCTTC
CASSSLLGGHEQFF
>.|TRBV2|.|TRBJ2-3
TGTGCCAGCAGGACTGACACAGATACGCAGTATTTT
CASRTDTDTQYF
>.|TRBV11-3|TRBD1|TRBJ2-1
TGTGCCAGCAGCAGAACAGGGGCGGTCAATGAGCAGTTCTTC
CASSRTGAVNEQFF
>.|TRBV7-2|.|TRBJ1-2
TGTGCCAGCAGCCCCCTCGTCCAAACAGAGATGAACTATGGCTACACCTTC
CASSPLVQTEMNYGYTF
>.|TRBV5-1|TRBD2|TRBJ2-2
TGCGCCAGCAGCCCATACACTAGCGGGGGAGGCTCGCCCGGGGAGCTGTTTTTT
CASSPYTSGGGSPGELFF
>.|TRBV6-1|.|TRBJ1-3
TGTGCCAGCAGCGGGAACTCTGGAAACACCATATATTTT
CASSGNSGNTIYF
>.|TRBV21-1|.|TRBJ1-2
TGTGCCAGCAGCAAAGACCCGGGGGGTAGCTATGGCTACACCTTC
CASSKDPGGSYGYTF
>.|TRBV5-6|TRBD1|TRBJ1-2
TGTGCCAGCGGGAGGGGACAGCCCCTCTATGGCTACACCTTC
CASGRGQPLYGYTF
>.|TRBV19|TRBD1|TRBJ2-6
TGTGCCAGTAGTACTGTTGGACAGGGGGTTTTCTCTGGGGCCAACGTCCTGACTTTC
CASSTVGQGVFSGANVLTF
>few|TRBV2|TRBD2|TRBJ2-7
TGTGCCAGCAGTGAAGCCCAGGCACTAGCGGTCGGTTACGAGCAGTACTTC
CASSEAQALAVGYEQYF
>.|TRBV5-4|TRBD1|TRBJ2-2
TGTGCCAGCAGCTCCGGGCGGACAGGGACCTCCGGGGAGCTGTTTTTT
CASSSGRTGTSGELFF
>.|TRBV18|.|TRBJ2-7
TGTGCCAGCTCACCAAGCGACAGCTACGAGCAGTACTTC
CASSPSDSYEQYF
>.|TRBV5-1|.|TRBJ2-1
TGCGCCAGCAGCTTGGAGTCCCAGAACAATGAGCAGTTCTTC
CASSLESQNNEQFF
>.|TRBV5-1|TRBD1|TRBJ2-2
TGCGCCAGCAGCGGGGGACAGGGGTTGAACACCGGGGAGCTGTTTTTT
CASSGGQGLNTGELFF
>.|TRBV6-1|.|TRBJ1-3
TGTGCCAGCCTTCTTTTTGGTTCTGGAAACACCATATATTTT
CASLLFGSGNTIYF
>.|TRBV9|TRBD1|TRBJ2-1
TGTGCCAGCAGCGCCTACTTGGGGACAGGGGGCTACAATGAGCAGTTCTTC
CASSAYLGTGGYNEQFF
>.|TRBV6-6|.|TRBJ2-7
TGTGCCAGCAGCGGATGGGAGGAGCAGTACTTC
CASSGWEEQYF